This TCR beta chain was identified during a study of human T cells and chemical hapten exposure. Study in general: Alopecia universalis, totalis or areata was present in patients who were mostly female.

The CDR3 sequence is 11 residues long. V dropped 8 bases and J dropped 2 bases, with 6 bases sitting between them. The germline V gene encodes CDR1 ENHRY and CDR2 SYGVKD. One entry per CDR3 protein, called by TCRdb with MiXCR from the RACE reads. This sample yields a few hundred thousand distinct CDR3 sequences, of which approximately 8% are seen a single time; roughly 1.2% belongs to the top ten. Time point defined: pre-sensitization, week 0. Treatment described: therapeutic diphenylcyclopropenone sensitization with weekly scalp DPC. The V and J genes are TRBV10-3 and TRBJ2-5; no reliable D call. The sequencing here drew on whole blood, taken in connection with sensitization to the hapten diphenylcyclopropenone (DPC). The clonotype was recovered from a man aged 18-30 years with alopecia areata. Some clones in this sample may be carry-over from other donors' samples. For the CDR3, the DNA is TGTGCCATCGGGAAACAAGAGACCCAGTACTTC. Its translation is CAIGKQETQYF.